This TCR beta chain stems from a study of blood T cell repertoires in COVID-19. Study summary: Specimens from acute and convalescent COVID-19 originated in the United States, Italy and Spain. T cells, B-cell-depleted T cells, or PBMCs provided the cDNA or gDNA that served as material.

Repertoires were generated with immunoSEQ multiplex PCR, while TCRdb's copy carries only in-frame clones and drops some. The sample has about 210,000 clones, 82% seen once. The CDR3 runs to 13 residues. The V end lost 0 bases, the J end lost 6 bases, and 7 bases lay between the germline ends. Germline loops: CDR1 MNHEY, CDR2 SVGAGI. The sequence was obtained from a woman between 40 and 50 years old with acute or convalescent COVID-19. J is TRBJ2-3 and V is TRBV6-5, with unresolved D. Sequencing input: peripheral blood. CDR3 bases: TGTGCCAGCAGTTACTCTCCGTTGGATACGCAGTATTTT. Its protein is CASSYSPLDTQYF.